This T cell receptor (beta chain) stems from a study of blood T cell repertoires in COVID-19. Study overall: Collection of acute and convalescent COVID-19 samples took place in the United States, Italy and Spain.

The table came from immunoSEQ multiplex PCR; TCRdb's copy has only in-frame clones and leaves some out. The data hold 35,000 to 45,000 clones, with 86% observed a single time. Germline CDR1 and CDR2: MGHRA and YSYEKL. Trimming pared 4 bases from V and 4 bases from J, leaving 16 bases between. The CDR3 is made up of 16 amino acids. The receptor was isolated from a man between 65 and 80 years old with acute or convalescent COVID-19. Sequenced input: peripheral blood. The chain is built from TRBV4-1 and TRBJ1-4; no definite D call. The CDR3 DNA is TGCGCCAGCAGCCGAGACCGGACGGAGGGTAATGAAAAACTGTTTTTT. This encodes CASSRDRTEGNEKLFF.